This entry lists 11 T cell receptor beta chains sequenced from one sample in a study of spatial heterogeneity in lung cancer. Specified time point: blood at routine non-recurrence follow-up after resection. No cells were sorted before sequencing. The whole RNA sequenced was extracted from tumor, nontumor lung or frozen PBMC. TCRdb processed the 5' RACE reads anew with MiXCR; each CDR3 protein has one entry. The sample records approximately 27,000 distinct CDR3 sequences, less than 6% being singletons. The material was PBMCs, obtained at follow-up. These receptors were obtained from a male donor with early-stage non-small cell lung cancer.

This clonotype was found many times. The V gene is TRBV6-2 or TRBV6-3, the J gene TRBJ1-5; a possible D gene is TRBD1 (6 bases). The germline CDR1 and CDR2 sequences are MNHEY and SVGEGT. Deletions cut 5 bases from V and 5 bases from J, with 13 bases between. The CDR3 totals 14 residues. The CDR3 loop is CASSDTGSDQPQHF. DNA of the CDR3: TGTGCCAGCAGTGATACAGGGTCAGATCAGCCCCAGCATTTT.

This clonotype showed up many times. The chain links TRBV7-8 to TRBJ1-2, with D perhaps TRBD1 (6 bases). V lost 10 bases to trimming and J lost 5 bases, with 20 bases between them. This CDR3 spans 14 amino acids. CDR1 and CDR2 from the germline V gene are SGHVS and FQNEAQ. In DNA, the CDR3 is TGTGCCACCACCTCCCAGGGGATTGGGTATGGCTACACCTTC. Translating gives CATTSQGIGYGYTF. The variable domain in full, with the rest retrieved from reference TRBV7-8 and TRBJ1-2, is GAGVSQSPRYKVAKRGQDVALRCDPISGHVSLFWYQQALGQGPEFLTYFQNEAQLDKSGLPSDRFFAERPEGSVSTLKIQRTQQEDSAVYLCATTSQGIGYGYTFGSGTRLTVV.

The table lists this clonotype with many counts. V gene TRBV7-9 combines with J gene TRBJ2-1; 9 bases align to TRBD2. Per germline, CDR1 SEHNR and CDR2 FQNEAQ (reference sequence). The CDR3 runs to 15 residues. J was trimmed by 2 bases and V by 4 bases; bases with no gene match: 3. CDR3: CASSSGLATYNEQFF. The CDR3 region has the DNA TGTGCCAGCAGCTCGGGACTAGCAACCTACAATGAGCAGTTCTTC.

This clonotype was found many times. The CDR3 here is CASSTRQPGELFF. CDR3 bases: TGTGCCAGCAGCACCAGACAGCCCGGGGAGCTGTTTTTT. The rearrangement joins TRBV5-5 to TRBJ2-2, with D perhaps TRBD1 (5 bases). Germline V gene sequence: CDR1 SGHKS, CDR2 YYEKEE (reference sequence). The length of the CDR3 is 13 residues. Trimming pared 4 bases from V and 6 bases from J, leaving 10 bases between.

This clonotype was seen many times. V is TRBV27 and J is TRBJ2-2; D not resolved. Trimming took 6 bases from V and 5 from J, leaving 7 bases between them. Germline CDR1 reads MNHEY; CDR2 reads SMNVEV (reference sequence). The length of the CDR3 is 12 residues. The CDR3 DNA reads TGTGCCAGCAGCCAGGAGACCGGGGAGCTGTTTTTT. This translates into CASSQETGELFF.

This clonotype qualifies as medium-sized (0.01 to 0.1%). The CDR3 nucleotides read TGTGCCATCAGTGTTGAGACCCCTGATGATGAGCAGTTCTTC. Encoded protein: CAISVETPDDEQFF. This sequence joins TRBV10-3 and TRBJ2-1; D uncertain. V was cut by 4 bases and J by 8 bases, with 15 bases left in between. The CDR3 contains 14 residues. The germline V gene encodes CDR1 ENHRY and CDR2 SYGVKD.

For this clonotype: Sequence at one end of the junction differs from germline and may be a read error. This chain connects TRBV24-1 to TRBJ2-3; 11 bases agree with TRBD1. The CDR3 sequence is 16 residues long. The germline V gene encodes CDR1 KGHDR and CDR2 SFDVKD. The CDR3 loop reads CVTSDRTGGSADTQYF. The CDR3 region has the DNA TGTGTCACCAGTGATCGGACAGGGGGCAGCGCAGATACGCAGTATTTT.

This clonotype occurred many times. As DNA, the CDR3 is TGTGCCAGCAGCTCCCCACCGACAGGGGGCTCATACTACAATGAGCAGTTCTTC. It specifies CASSSPPTGGSYYNEQFF. This chain joins TRBV7-9 and TRBJ2-1, with 10 positions matching TRBD1. This CDR3 contains 18 residues. V shed 4 bases and J 3 bases; nucleotides not matched to a gene: 12. In germline, CDR1 is SEHNR, CDR2 FQNEAQ (reference sequence). Based on the CDR3 plus reference TRBV7-9 and TRBJ2-1, the full variable domain is DTGVSQNPRHKITKRGQNVTFRCDPISEHNRLYWYRQTLGQGPEFLTYFQNEAQLEKSRLLSDRFSAERPKGSFSTLEIQRTEQGDSAMYLCASSSPPTGGSYYNEQFFGPGTRLTVL.

This clonotype occurred many times. The chain couples TRBV7-9 to TRBJ1-1; 9 nucleotides align to TRBD1. With 5 bases clipped from V and 4 bases from J, the junction kept 8 bases outside the gene matches. CDR3 length: 15 amino acids. Germline-derived CDR1 and CDR2 are SEHNR and FQNEAQ (reference sequence). The CDR3 DNA reads as TGTGCCAGCAGCCCAGGACAGGGGCTGGGCACTGAAGCTTTCTTT. Translated: CASSPGQGLGTEAFF.

This clonotype appeared many times. V gene TRBV29-1 combines with J gene TRBJ1-1; the D gene is possibly TRBD1 (6 bases). V was pared by 2 bases and J by 4 bases, with 14 bases between. This CDR3 spans 14 amino acids. Looked up from germline, CDR1 is SQVTM and CDR2 is ANQGSEA. CDR3 loop: CSVEPQGTGTEAFF. As DNA, the CDR3 is TGCAGCGTTGAACCACAGGGTACGGGCACTGAAGCTTTCTTT.

This clonotype was counted many times. The CDR3 region is CASNNGGTEAFF. The CDR3, as DNA: TGTGCCAGCAACAACGGGGGGACTGAAGCTTTCTTT. The chain employs TRBV7-2 and TRBJ1-1; D might be TRBD1 (5 bases). V lost 7 bases and J 5 bases, leaving 11 bases between the germline ends. The CDR3 totals 12 residues. CDR1 is SGHTA, CDR2 FQGNSA, per germline.